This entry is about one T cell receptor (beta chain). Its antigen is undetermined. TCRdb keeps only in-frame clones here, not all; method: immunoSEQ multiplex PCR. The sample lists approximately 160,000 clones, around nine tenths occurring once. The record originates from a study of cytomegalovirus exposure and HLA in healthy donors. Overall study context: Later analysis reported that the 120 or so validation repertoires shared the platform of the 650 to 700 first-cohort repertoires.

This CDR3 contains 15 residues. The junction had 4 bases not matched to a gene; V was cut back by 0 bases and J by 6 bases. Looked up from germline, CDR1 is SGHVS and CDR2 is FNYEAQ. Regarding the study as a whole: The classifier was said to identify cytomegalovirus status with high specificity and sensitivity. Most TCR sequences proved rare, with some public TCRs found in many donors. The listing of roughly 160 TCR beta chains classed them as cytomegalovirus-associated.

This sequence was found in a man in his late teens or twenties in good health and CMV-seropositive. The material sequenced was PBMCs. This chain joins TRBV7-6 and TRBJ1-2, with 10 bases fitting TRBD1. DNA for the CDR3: TGTGCCAGCAGCTTAGCTCCCGGGACAGGGGATGGCTACACCTTC. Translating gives CASSLAPGTGDGYTF. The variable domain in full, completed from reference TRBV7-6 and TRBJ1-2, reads GAGVSQSPRYKVTKRGQDVALRCDPISGHVSLYWYRQALGQGPEFLTYFNYEAQQDKSGLPNDRFSAERPEGSISTLTIQRTEQRDSAMYRCASSLAPGTGDGYTFGSGTRLTVV.